The 23 T cell receptor beta chains given below trace back to one sample, sequenced in a study of blood T cell repertoires in COVID-19. Data came from immunoSEQ multiplex PCR; TCRdb stores just in-frame clones and leaves some out. The table includes 160,000 or so clones, about 86% detected once. The sample consisted of peripheral blood. All receptors derive from a woman in her sixties or seventies with COVID-19, enrolled during active disease.

This clone showed up just once. V usage is TRBV5-1 and J usage is TRBJ2-7, with D maybe TRBD2 (5 bases). The CDR3 loop spans 14 amino acids. Germline V gene sequence: CDR1 SGHRS, CDR2 YFSETQ. V lost 0 bases and J 2 bases, leaving 9 bases between the germline ends. The CDR3 spells CASSLVPEAYEQYF. Written as DNA, the CDR3 is TGCGCCAGCAGCTTGGTACCGGAGGCCTACGAGCAGTACTTC.

CDR3 sequence: CASSYSTTSSGNTIYF. The CDR3 DNA reads TGTGCCAGCAGTTACTCGACAACTAGCTCTGGAAACACCATATATTTT. V gene TRBV6-5 combines with J gene TRBJ1-3, with D unresolved. V dropped 0 bases and J dropped 0 bases, with 9 bases sitting between them. The CDR3 spans 16 residues. Germline CDR1 reads MNHEY; CDR2 reads SVGAGI.

In this sample, this clone turned up once. The chain couples TRBV4-1 to TRBJ2-7, with a tentative D call TRBD1 (6 bases). CDR1 is MGHRA, CDR2 YSYEKL, per germline. Between the trimmed V and J ends, which lost 1 base and 4 bases, there was a span of 11 bases. The CDR3 has 14 amino acids. CDR3 nucleotide sequence: TGCGCCAGCAGCCAAGCTACAGGGTCGTACGAGCAGTACTTC. It encodes CASSQATGSYEQYF.

The V gene is TRBV30, the J gene TRBJ2-3; 9 bases line up with TRBD1. CDR1 and CDR2 from the germline V gene are GTSNPN and SVGIG (reference sequence). CDR3 length equals 16 residues. V shed 0 bases, J shed 5 bases, and the junction held 9 bases outside the gene matches. The CDR3 DNA is TGTGCCTGGAGTGTAGGGGGGACAGGGCTCAAAGATACGCAGTATTTT. Amino acids: CAWSVGGTGLKDTQYF.

This chain connects TRBV7-9 to TRBJ1-5, with D unresolved. Trimming pared 3 bases from V and 4 bases from J, leaving 4 bases between. Germline assignment: CDR1 SEHNR and CDR2 FQNEAQ (reference sequence). The CDR3 sequence is 12 residues long. Written as DNA, the CDR3 is TGTGCCAGCAGCTTGGAGAATCAGCCCCAGCATTTT. Translated, it gives CASSLENQPQHF.

The V call is TRBV27, the J call TRBJ2-3, with 7 bases that match TRBD1. The V and J ends lost 4 bases and 3 bases, in that order; junction bases with no gene match: 10. Germline CDR1 MNHEY, CDR2 SMNVEV (reference sequence). This CDR3 is built from 16 residues. CDR3 in DNA: TGTGCCAGCAGTTCACCGGGGACAGTTTTTACAGATACGCAGTATTTT. Residues: CASSSPGTVFTDTQYF.

The V and J genes are TRBV15 and TRBJ2-7; D is unresolved. The CDR3 totals 18 residues. Between the trimmed V and J ends, which lost 0 bases and 2 bases, there was a span of 20 bases. The germline gives CDR1 LNHNV, CDR2 YYDKDF (reference sequence). CDR3 nucleotide sequence: TGTGCCACCAGCAGAGACCACCTAACTATTCAAACGCCCTACGAGCAGTACTTC. Translated: CATSRDHLTIQTPYEQYF.

The CDR3 nucleotides are TGTGCCAGCAGCCCACGGGACAGGGGGGGAGGCCTTGTAGCTTTCTTT. As protein: CASSPRDRGGGLVAFF. The gene calls are TRBV5-4 and TRBJ1-1, with TRBD1 matching 11 bases. The CDR3 length is 16 residues. V dropped 4 bases and J dropped 10; count of bases not matched to a gene: 15. Germline-derived CDR1 and CDR2 are SGHNT and YYREEE (reference sequence).

The V and J genes are TRBV6-4 and TRBJ2-1; 14 nucleotides agree with TRBD2. CDR3 size: 15 residues. Trimming took 6 bases from V and 5 from J; bases not matched to a gene: 3. CDR1 is MRHNA and CDR2 is SNTAGT in the germline V gene. CDR3 DNA: TGTGCCAGCAGCGGGACTAGCGGGGGCCACAATGAGCAGTTCTTC. This codes for CASSGTSGGHNEQFF.

The chain links TRBV10-2 to TRBJ2-7; 9 nucleotides agree with TRBD1. Germline loops: CDR1 WSHSY, CDR2 SAAADI. CDR3 length equals 15 residues. J was trimmed by 5 bases and V by 3 bases; bases with no gene match: 8. DNA of the CDR3: TGCGCCAGCAGTGATTTCAAACAGGGGGCCCACGAGCAGTACTTC. Protein: CASSDFKQGAHEQYF.

V and J are TRBV4-1 and TRBJ2-7; the match to TRBD2 covers 13 bases. Per the germline V gene, CDR1 is MGHRA and CDR2 is YSYEKL. V trimming: 5 bases; J trimming: 5 bases; junction bases outside the gene matches: 12. The CDR3 totals 17 residues. In DNA, the CDR3 is TGCGCCAGCAGCTTAGGGACTAGCGGGGCTTGGAAAAACGAGCAGTACTTC. It specifies CASSLGTSGAWKNEQYF.

The J gene is TRBJ1-1, the V gene TRBV11-1; 7 positions agree with TRBD1. This CDR3 has 13 residues. Per germline, CDR1 SGHAT and CDR2 FQDESV (reference sequence). The junction had 4 bases not matched to a gene; V was cut back by 5 bases and J by 4 bases. Written as DNA, the CDR3 is TGTGCCAGCAGCCTAGGACAGGCCACTGAAGCTTTCTTT. As protein: CASSLGQATEAFF. Based on the CDR3 plus reference TRBV11-1 and TRBJ1-1, the full variable domain is EAEVAQSPRYKITEKSQAVAFWCDPISGHATLYWYRQILGQGPELLVQFQDESVVDDSQLPKDRFSAERLKGVDSTLKIQPAELGDSAMYLCASSLGQATEAFFGQGTRLTVV.

The rearrangement links TRBV7-2 to TRBJ1-4; a weak D match, TRBD1 (5 bases). The CDR3 has 14 residues. Trimming removed 9 bases from V and 7 bases from J, with 18 bases in between. Germline CDR1 reads SGHTA; CDR2 reads FQGNSA. The DNA for the CDR3 is TGTGCCAGTAGCCCTGCGGGGCACCCTGAAAAACTGTTTTTT. It specifies CASSPAGHPEKLFF.

V is TRBV7-9 and J is TRBJ1-5, with a tentative D call TRBD1 (6 bases). Per germline, CDR1 SEHNR and CDR2 FQNEAQ (reference sequence). Trimming shortened V by 5 bases and J by 5 bases, and 13 bases separated the two germline ends. The CDR3 length is 14 residues. CDR3 nucleotides: TGTGCCAGCAGCACTACAGGGTCCCATCAGCCCCAGCATTTT. Translating it yields CASSTTGSHQPQHF.

The rearrangement joins TRBV24-1 to TRBJ1-2, with a possible D match to TRBD1 (5 bases). The germline CDR1 and CDR2 sequences are KGHDR and SFDVKD. This CDR3 comprises 14 residues. V lost 3 bases to trimming and J lost 2 bases, with 9 bases between them. The CDR3 spells CATSDQGANYGYTF. CDR3 nucleotides: TGTGCCACCAGTGATCAGGGCGCCAACTATGGCTACACCTTC.

This clone was observed a handful of times. This could be a read error, since a much larger clone is one nucleotide away. Other DNA sequences in this sample translate to the same CDR3. The chain links TRBV29-1 to TRBJ2-5; 8 nucleotides match TRBD2. The CDR3 covers 14 residues. Germline V CDR1 and CDR2: SQVTM, ANQGSEA. CDR3 sequence: CRVGGPGGAETQYF. The DNA for the CDR3 is TGCCGGGTGGGGGGACCGGGGGGGGCAGAGACCCAGTACTTC.

V gene TRBV19 combines with J gene TRBJ1-1, with D maybe TRBD1 (6 bases). The CDR3 covers 18 residues. The germline CDR1 and CDR2 sequences are LNHDA and SQIVND (reference sequence). The germline V and J ends were trimmed by 3 bases and 1 base, with 21 bases remaining between them. CDR3 nucleotides: TGTGCCAGTAGTATTTACAGGTCAGGGGTAGCCTCGAACACTGAAGCTTTCTTT. Its translation: CASSIYRSGVASNTEAFF.

In its sample, this clone was seen a few times. The chain couples TRBV6-5 to TRBJ1-2; D gene uncertain. Germline V gene sequence: CDR1 MNHEY, CDR2 SVGAGI. The CDR3 loop spans 14 amino acids. The germline V and J ends were trimmed by 6 bases and 4 bases, with 15 bases remaining between them. For the CDR3, the DNA is TGTGCCAGCAGCTCCAGAATACCGATCTATGGCTACACCTTC. This codes for CASSSRIPIYGYTF.

In its sample, this clone was seen once. The J gene is TRBJ1-4, the V gene TRBV2; D remains ambiguous. CDR1 is SNHLY and CDR2 is FYNNEI in the germline V gene. Trimming stripped 2 bases from V and 4 bases from J, with 8 bases between. The CDR3 runs to 14 residues. CDR3 amino acids: CASSESGFNEKLFF. The CDR3 DNA reads as TGTGCCAGCAGTGAATCAGGATTTAATGAAAAACTGTTTTTT.

The J gene is TRBJ1-2, the V gene TRBV4-2; TRBD1 matches 7 bases. This CDR3 has 14 amino acids. The germline V gene has CDR1 LGHNA and CDR2 YNFKEQ. The V gene end was trimmed by 2 bases and the J gene end by 8 bases; junction bases not matched to a gene: 8. CDR3 coding DNA: TGTGCCAGCAGCCAACAGACAGGGAGTTTGGGCTACACCTTC. Its protein is CASSQQTGSLGYTF.

The chain joins TRBV5-6 to TRBJ1-5; no clear D. CDR1 is SGHDT, CDR2 YYEEEE, per germline. This CDR3 has 13 amino acids. V was shortened by 1 base and J by 6 bases, with 8 bases between the two germline ends. For the CDR3, the DNA is TGTGCCAGCAGCTTGCTGGGGAGTCAGCCCCAGCATTTT. Protein sequence: CASSLLGSQPQHF.

This chain connects TRBV2 to TRBJ1-2; 7 positions match TRBD1. J lost 7 bases, V lost 7 bases, and 6 bases had no gene match. The CDR3 contains 12 residues. The germline CDR1 and CDR2 sequences are SNHLY and FYNNEI. DNA of the CDR3: TGTGCCAGCAATACCGGGACAGCTGGCTACACCTTC. Amino acid sequence: CASNTGTAGYTF.

The V gene is TRBV29-1, the J gene TRBJ2-1; 10 nucleotides align to TRBD1. J lost 14 bases, V lost 7 bases, and 8 bases had no gene match. Germline assignment: CDR1 SQVTM and CDR2 ANQGSEA. The CDR3 consists of 11 residues. CDR3 region: CSATTGGEEFF. The CDR3 bases are TGCAGCGCTACGACAGGGGGCGAGGAGTTCTTC.